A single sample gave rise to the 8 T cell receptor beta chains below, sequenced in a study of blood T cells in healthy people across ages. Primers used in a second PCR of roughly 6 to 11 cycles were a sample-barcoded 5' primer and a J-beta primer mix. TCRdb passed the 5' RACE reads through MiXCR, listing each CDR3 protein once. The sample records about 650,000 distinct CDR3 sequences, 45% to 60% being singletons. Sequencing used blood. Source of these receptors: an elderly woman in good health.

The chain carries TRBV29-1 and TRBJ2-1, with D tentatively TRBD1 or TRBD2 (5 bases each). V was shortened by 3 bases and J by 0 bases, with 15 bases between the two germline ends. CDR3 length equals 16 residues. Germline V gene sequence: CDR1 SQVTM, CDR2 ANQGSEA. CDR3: CSVEGRPGSSYNEQFF. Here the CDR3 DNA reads TGCAGCGTTGAGGGACGACCGGGGAGCTCCTACAATGAGCAGTTCTTC.

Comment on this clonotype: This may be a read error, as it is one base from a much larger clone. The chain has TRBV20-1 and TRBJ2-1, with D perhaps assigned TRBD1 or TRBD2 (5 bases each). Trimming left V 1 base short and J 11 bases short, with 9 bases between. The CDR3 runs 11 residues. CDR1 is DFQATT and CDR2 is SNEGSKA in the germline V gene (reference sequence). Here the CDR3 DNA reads TGCAGTGCTAGAGGTCGGGGACAGCAGTTCTTC. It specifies CSARGRGQQFF.

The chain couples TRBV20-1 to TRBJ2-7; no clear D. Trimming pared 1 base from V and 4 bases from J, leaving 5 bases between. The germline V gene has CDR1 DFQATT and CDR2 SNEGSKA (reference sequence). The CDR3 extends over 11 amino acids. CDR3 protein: CSARARYEQYF. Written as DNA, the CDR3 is TGCAGTGCTAGAGCCAGATACGAGCAGTACTTC.

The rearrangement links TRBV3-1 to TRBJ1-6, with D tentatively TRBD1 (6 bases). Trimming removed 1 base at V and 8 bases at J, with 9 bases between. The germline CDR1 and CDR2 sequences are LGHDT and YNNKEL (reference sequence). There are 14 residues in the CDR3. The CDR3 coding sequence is TGTGCCAGCAGCCAAGTACAGGGCGATTCACCCCTCCACTTT. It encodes CASSQVQGDSPLHF.

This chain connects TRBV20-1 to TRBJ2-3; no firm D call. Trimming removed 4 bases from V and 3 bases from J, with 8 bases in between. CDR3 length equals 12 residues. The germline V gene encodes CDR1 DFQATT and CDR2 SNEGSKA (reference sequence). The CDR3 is CSANWMTDTQYF. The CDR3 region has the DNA TGCAGTGCTAATTGGATGACAGATACGCAGTATTTT.

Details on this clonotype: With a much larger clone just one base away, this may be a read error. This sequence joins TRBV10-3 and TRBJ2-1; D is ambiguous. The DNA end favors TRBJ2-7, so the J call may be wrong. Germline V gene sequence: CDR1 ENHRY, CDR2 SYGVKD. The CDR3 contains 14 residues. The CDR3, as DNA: TGTGCCATCAGAAACCAAAGCTCCTACAATGAGCAGTACTTC. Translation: CAIRNQSSYNEQYF.

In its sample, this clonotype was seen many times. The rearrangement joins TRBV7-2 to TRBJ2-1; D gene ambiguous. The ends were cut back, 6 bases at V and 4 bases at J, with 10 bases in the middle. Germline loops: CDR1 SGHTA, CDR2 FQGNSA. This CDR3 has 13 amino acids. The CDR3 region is CASRVARYNEQFF. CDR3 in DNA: TGTGCCAGCAGGGTAGCACGGTACAATGAGCAGTTCTTC.

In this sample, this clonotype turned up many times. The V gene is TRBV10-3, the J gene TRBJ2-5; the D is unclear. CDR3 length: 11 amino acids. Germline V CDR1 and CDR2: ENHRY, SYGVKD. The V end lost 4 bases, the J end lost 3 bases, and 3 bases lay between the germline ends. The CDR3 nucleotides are TGTGCCATCAGTGCAAAAGAGACCCAGTACTTC. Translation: CAISAKETQYF.